Each of the 27 T cell receptor beta chains below was sequenced from the same sample in a study of T cell repertoires and Cas9 in healthy adults. Clones were read by immunoSEQ multiplex PCR, and TCRdb kept only the in-frame ones, dropping some. Of about 15,000 clones in the sample, approximately 88% were seen once. Sequencing was carried out using Tregs (CD4+, CD25+, CD127-, CD137-, CD154-) from PBMCs; culture status not recorded. The receptors here all came from a human donor in good health.

This chain connects TRBV13 to TRBJ1-1; no clear D gene. The ends were cut back, 5 bases at V and 4 bases at J, with 17 bases in the middle. The CDR3 spans 15 residues. Germline V gene data show CDR1 as PRHDT and CDR2 as FYEKMQ (reference sequence). This CDR3 reads CASSPGIRVVTEAFF. In DNA form, the CDR3 reads TGTGCCAGCAGCCCAGGAATACGAGTAGTCACTGAAGCTTTCTTT.

The J gene is TRBJ1-6, the V gene TRBV4-1; 8 bases line up with TRBD1. J gave up 7 bases and V 2 bases, and 4 bases lay outside the gene matches. Germline V lookup: CDR1 MGHRA, CDR2 YSYEKL. The CDR3 covers 15 residues. The CDR3 DNA reads TGCGCCAGCAGCCAAAGTCAGGGGGCAAATTCACCCCTCCACTTT. This encodes CASSQSQGANSPLHF.

This chain connects TRBV5-1 to TRBJ2-3; 12 positions match TRBD2. Germline assignment: CDR1 SGHRS and CDR2 YFSETQ. Trimming took 0 bases from V and 2 from J; bases not matched to a gene: 7. CDR3 length: 18 residues. The CDR3 nucleotides are TGCGCCAGCAGCTTGGAGGGACTAGCGGGTGGGTACACAGATACGCAGTATTTT. This encodes CASSLEGLAGGYTDTQYF.

The V and J genes are TRBV6-1 and TRBJ1-1, with 11 positions matching TRBD1. Germline V gene data show CDR1 as MNHNS and CDR2 as SASEGT. The CDR3 runs 14 residues. Losses at the gene ends were 7 bases for V and 5 bases for J; bases not matched to a gene: 6. The CDR3 sequence: CASMWTGGGTEAFF. DNA of the CDR3: TGTGCCAGCATGTGGACAGGGGGCGGGACTGAAGCTTTCTTT.

This sequence joins TRBV6-5 and TRBJ2-5; D is ambiguous. Germline values: CDR1 MNHEY, CDR2 SVGAGI. The germline V and J ends were trimmed by 5 bases and 4 bases, with 5 bases remaining between them. The length of the CDR3 is 11 residues. The CDR3 nucleotides read TGTGCCAGCAGTAAGGGAGAGACCCAGTACTTC. This gives the protein CASSKGETQYF.

On this clone itself: Germline and junction disagree at one end, which may indicate a read error. The chain combines TRBV5-1 with TRBJ1-2, with a weak D call TRBD1 (5 bases). The CDR3 has 14 residues. CDR1 and CDR2 from the germline V gene are SGHRS and YFSETQ. In nucleotides, the CDR3 is TGCGCCAGCAGCACCTTGGGACTTAACAATGGCTACACCTTC. As protein: CASSTLGLNNGYTF. Full variable domain (outside the CDR3, taken from reference TRBV5-1 and TRBJ1-2): KAGVTQTPRYLIKTRGQQVTLSCSPISGHRSVSWYQQTPGQGLQFLFEYFSETQRNKGNFPGRFSGRQFSNSRSEMNVSTLELGDSALYLCASSTLGLNNGYTFGSGTRLTVV.

The chain employs TRBV21-1 and TRBJ1-2. TRBV21-1 is shown as a pseudogene. The CDR3 has 12 residues. In DNA, the CDR3 is TGTGCCAGCAACGCGGACGGAGATGGCTACACCTTC. It codes for CASNADGDGYTF.

V is TRBV6-1 and J is TRBJ2-3; no reliable D call. CDR3 size: 15 residues. The ends were cut back, 1 base at V and 2 bases at J, with 10 bases in the middle. Germline CDR1 and CDR2: MNHNS and SASEGT. The CDR3 spells CASSEGGIFTDTQYF. In DNA form, the CDR3 reads TGTGCCAGCAGTGAAGGGGGAATCTTCACAGATACGCAGTATTTT.

This clone was detected only a few times. This chain connects TRBV28 to TRBJ1-2; D not certain. V lost 6 bases to trimming and J lost 8 bases, with 13 bases between them. The CDR3 has 12 amino acids. Per germline, CDR1 MDHEN and CDR2 SYDVKM. CDR3 DNA: TGTGCCAGCAGGATCGGTTCCAACGGCTACACCTTC. Its translation: CASRIGSNGYTF.

The rearrangement joins TRBV10-3 to TRBJ1-2, with D possibly matching TRBD1 (6 bases). The CDR3 totals 15 residues. V lost 3 bases, J lost 2 bases, and 13 bases lay in between. Germline values: CDR1 ENHRY, CDR2 SYGVKD. The CDR3 region has the DNA TGTGCCATCAGTGAAATCAGGGGCATAAACTATGGCTACACCTTC. This encodes CAISEIRGINYGYTF.

CDR3 coding DNA: TGCGCCAGCAGCGGGGGACCGAATCAGCCCCAGCATTTT. Residues: CASSGGPNQPQHF. This chain connects TRBV5-1 to TRBJ1-5, with D possibly matching TRBD1 (5 bases). The CDR3 extends over 13 amino acids. Germline loops: CDR1 SGHRS, CDR2 YFSETQ. The germline V and J ends were trimmed by 4 bases and 4 bases, with 9 bases remaining between them.

V is TRBV5-5 and J is TRBJ2-3; D tentatively fits TRBD1 or TRBD2 (5 bases each). The CDR3 is 15 amino acids. V lost 4 bases and J lost 0, with 12 bases in between. Germline CDR1 and CDR2: SGHKS and YYEKEE (reference sequence). The chain's CDR3 is CASSPRGPSTDTQYF. CDR3 bases: TGTGCCAGCAGCCCTCGGGGCCCAAGCACAGATACGCAGTATTTT.

In nucleotides, the CDR3 is TGTGCCAGCTCACCGGGACAGGTGGATGCCTACGAGCAGTACTTC. Translating gives CASSPGQVDAYEQYF. The V gene is TRBV18, the J gene TRBJ2-7, with TRBD1 identical over 8 bases. The trim removed 3 bases at V and 2 bases at J, leaving 6 bases unmatched. Per the germline V gene, CDR1 is KGHSH and CDR2 is LQKENI. This CDR3 spans 15 amino acids.

The J gene is TRBJ1-1, the V gene TRBV7-2; possible D gene TRBD1, 5 bases. The V gene lost 5 bases and the J gene lost 5 bases, with 18 bases spanning the gap. CDR3 length equals 15 residues. In germline, CDR1 is SGHTA, CDR2 FQGNSA. The CDR3 DNA is TGTGCCAGCAGCCGTGCGGGGGAGGGTTGGACTGAAGCTTTCTTT. Translating it yields CASSRAGEGWTEAFF.

The CDR3, as DNA: TGTGCCAGCTCACCACCAACCCGGGGGGATAATGAGCAGTTCTTC. Its translation: CASSPPTRGDNEQFF. V is TRBV18 and J is TRBJ2-1, with 7 bases that match TRBD2. The germline gives CDR1 KGHSH, CDR2 LQKENI. CDR3 length: 15 residues. The ends lost 0 bases at V and 7 bases at J; junction bases unmatched: 6.

J is TRBJ2-5 and V is TRBV7-6; D remains unclear. The V gene lost 5 bases and the J gene lost 5 bases, with 15 bases spanning the gap. The CDR3 runs 14 residues. Per germline, CDR1 SGHVS and CDR2 FNYEAQ. This CDR3 is CASSPKSGSETQYF. The DNA for the CDR3 is TGTGCCAGCAGCCCTAAGTCGGGTTCCGAGACCCAGTACTTC.

The chain is built from TRBV5-1 and TRBJ2-1; D gene uncertain. The length of the CDR3 is 13 residues. Trimming cost V 0 bases and J 5 bases, with 6 bases left between them. Germline V gene sequence: CDR1 SGHRS, CDR2 YFSETQ. The CDR3 nucleotides are TGCGCCAGCAGCTTGGACAGAAACAATGAGCAGTTCTTC. Translation gives CASSLDRNNEQFF.

This clone was counted once. The chain uses TRBV7-8 and TRBJ2-1, with 7 bases aligning to TRBD2. The CDR3 extends over 17 amino acids. Germline V gene sequence: CDR1 SGHVS, CDR2 FQNEAQ. Trimming at V came to 1 base and at J to 2 bases, leaving 8 bases not matched to a gene. This chain's CDR3 is CASSLELASGAYNEQFF. CDR3 nucleotides: TGTGCCAGCAGCTTAGAGTTGGCTAGCGGAGCCTACAATGAGCAGTTCTTC.

The V call is TRBV6-5, the J call TRBJ1-2; the D is unclear. V lost 0 bases and J lost 8, with 10 bases in between. Germline loops: CDR1 MNHEY, CDR2 SVGAGI. The CDR3 totals 13 residues. The CDR3 sequence: CASSYSGSGGYTF. CDR3 DNA: TGTGCCAGCAGTTACTCCGGCAGTGGGGGCTACACCTTC.

V and J are TRBV18 and TRBJ1-5; D perhaps matches TRBD1 (6 bases). This CDR3 is 14 amino acids long. Germline values: CDR1 KGHSH, CDR2 LQKENI. V gave up 5 bases and J gave up 0 bases, with 8 bases separating them. The CDR3 region is CASSRTVSNQPQHF. CDR3 nucleotide sequence: TGTGCCAGCTCAAGGACAGTTAGCAATCAGCCCCAGCATTTT.

This chain links TRBV5-1 with TRBJ2-1; no clear D gene. The CDR3 length is 15 residues. Trimming left V 0 bases short and J 0 bases short, with 7 bases between. Per germline, CDR1 SGHRS and CDR2 YFSETQ. The CDR3 region has the DNA TGCGCCAGCAGCTTGGGGCTACGCTCCTACAATGAGCAGTTCTTC. It translates to CASSLGLRSYNEQFF.

The chain couples TRBV6-5 to TRBJ1-1, with 10 bases aligning to TRBD1. The V segment lost 5 bases and the J segment 3 bases; nucleotides outside the gene matches: 6. Germline CDR1 reads MNHEY; CDR2 reads SVGAGI. The CDR3 runs to 15 residues. The CDR3 spells CASSGTGARYTEAFF. The CDR3 nucleotides read TGTGCCAGCAGTGGGACAGGGGCTAGGTACACTGAAGCTTTCTTT.

V gene TRBV5-4 combines with J gene TRBJ1-1; D uncertain. Germline V CDR1 and CDR2: SGHNT, YYREEE (reference sequence). V was shortened by 0 bases and J by 4 bases, with 13 bases between the two germline ends. CDR3 size: 15 residues. The CDR3 DNA sequence: TGTGCCAGCAGCTTGGCCGTAGGTGGAATCACTGAAGCTTTCTTT. Translation: CASSLAVGGITEAFF.

The genes are TRBV7-8 and TRBJ2-7; a possible D gene is TRBD1 (5 bases). CDR1 and CDR2 (germline): SGHVS, FQNEAQ. The CDR3 is 16 amino acids. The V end was cut by 5 bases, the J end by 1 base, with 18 bases between. The DNA of the CDR3 is TGTGCCAGCAGCCTGCAACCTCCCGACAGATCCTACGAGCAGTACTTC. It is translated as CASSLQPPDRSYEQYF.

The chain links TRBV7-9 to TRBJ2-7; TRBD2 matches at 7 bases. V dropped 1 base and J dropped 5; count of bases not matched to a gene: 5. The CDR3 covers 14 residues. Per the germline V gene, CDR1 is SEHNR and CDR2 is FQNEAQ (reference sequence). CDR3 in amino acids: CASSLVGTIDEQYF. DNA of the CDR3: TGTGCCAGCAGCTTAGTTGGGACTATTGACGAGCAGTACTTC.

The chain links TRBV6-5 to TRBJ2-7; 7 nucleotides line up with TRBD1. This CDR3 is 13 amino acids long. J was trimmed by 3 bases and V by 5 bases; bases with no gene match: 4. CDR1 and CDR2 from the germline V gene are MNHEY and SVGAGI. CDR3 loop: CASSPTGDYEQYF. CDR3 in DNA: TGTGCCAGCAGTCCAACAGGGGACTACGAGCAGTACTTC.

The V and J genes are TRBV5-6 and TRBJ1-2, with D tentatively TRBD1 (5 bases). Germline V gives CDR1 SGHDT, CDR2 YYEEEE. The ends were cut back, 0 bases at V and 4 bases at J, with 7 bases in the middle. The CDR3 totals 13 residues. In DNA, the CDR3 is TGTGCCAGCAGCTTGGTCACAGGCTATGGCTACACCTTC. It is translated as CASSLVTGYGYTF.